The 19 T cell receptor beta chains below all came from one sample that was sequenced in a study of CD8 T cells in ankylosing spondylitis. Their target antigens are unknown. Broader study findings: Apparently characteristic of ankylosing spondylitis blood was a TCR beta motif (fewer than ten highly homologous variants).

TCRdb called the 5' RACE reads again in MiXCR, with one record for every CDR3 protein. Of around 770,000 distinct CDR3 sequences in the sample, 12% were seen once. Sequencing was done on a sample of blood, either unsorted or a sorted T cell fraction (not recorded which). The receptors here all came from a male donor with ankylosing spondylitis.

The V and J genes are TRBV20-1 and TRBJ1-1; D is unclear. The CDR3 has 15 residues. Trimming cost V 5 bases and J 1 base, with 17 bases left between them. The germline gives CDR1 DFQATT, CDR2 SNEGSKA (reference sequence). The CDR3 here is CSAETDRTANTEAFF. CDR3 bases: TGCAGTGCTGAAACCGATCGGACGGCGAACACTGAAGCTTTCTTT.

This clonotype was recorded a few times. V gene TRBV6-1 combines with J gene TRBJ2-1; no clear D gene. With 6 bases removed from V and 6 bases from J, the gap between germline ends came to 24 bases. The CDR3 totals 17 residues. The V gene's germline CDR1 is MNHNS and CDR2 SASEGT. This CDR3 is CASSPRSAELRVNEQFF. CDR3 DNA sequence: TGTGCCAGCAGCCCCAGGTCGGCAGAACTAAGGGTCAATGAGCAGTTCTTC.

V gene TRBV20-1 combines with J gene TRBJ1-1; possible D gene TRBD1, 5 bases. V gave up 3 bases and J gave up 2 bases, with 10 bases separating them. This CDR3 contains 13 residues. Per germline, CDR1 DFQATT and CDR2 SNEGSKA (reference sequence). The CDR3 is CSARRDHNTEAFF. CDR3 DNA: TGCAGTGCTAGGAGGGACCATAACACTGAAGCTTTCTTT.

V is TRBV5-1 and J is TRBJ2-3, with D uncertain. Germline V CDR1 and CDR2: SGHRS, YFSETQ. This CDR3 is 13 amino acids long. V lost 4 bases to trimming and J lost 4 bases, with 10 bases between them. The DNA of the CDR3 is TGCGCCAGCAGCGCCCGGCGCTCAGATACGCAGTATTTT. This encodes CASSARRSDTQYF. Full variable domain (outside the CDR3, taken from reference TRBV5-1 and TRBJ2-3): KAGVTQTPRYLIKTRGQQVTLSCSPISGHRSVSWYQQTPGQGLQFLFEYFSETQRNKGNFPGRFSGRQFSNSRSEMNVSTLELGDSALYLCASSARRSDTQYFGPGTRLTVL.

In this sample, this clonotype turned up a few times. V gene TRBV9 combines with J gene TRBJ2-3; D gene ambiguous. The CDR3 sequence is 15 residues long. Germline CDR1 is SGDLS and CDR2 is YYNGEE. Trimming took off 5 bases at V and 1 base at J, with 14 bases between the two ends. The CDR3 coding sequence is TGTGCCAGCAGTCCCGTAGACCACCGCACAGATACGCAGTATTTT. Translation gives CASSPVDHRTDTQYF.

This clonotype was counted a few times. V is TRBV4-2 and J is TRBJ2-1, with a weak D call TRBD1 (5 bases). This CDR3 contains 13 residues. The ends were cut back, 1 base at V and 8 bases at J, with 9 bases in the middle. Per the germline V gene, CDR1 is LGHNA and CDR2 is YNFKEQ. Here the CDR3 DNA reads TGTGCCAGCAGCCAAGTTACCAGGGATGAGCAGTTCTTC. Its protein product is CASSQVTRDEQFF.

This clonotype has more than one count but fewer than ten. The chain combines TRBV20-1 with TRBJ2-7; 7 bases line up with TRBD2. V lost 6 bases, J lost 4 bases, and 12 bases stayed unmatched. There are 14 residues in the CDR3. Germline V lookup: CDR1 DFQATT, CDR2 SNEGSKA (reference sequence). The CDR3 protein is CSAKNSGPPYEQYF. CDR3 in DNA: TGCAGTGCCAAGAATAGCGGGCCCCCTTACGAGCAGTACTTC.

This clonotype was found a few times. The chain is built from TRBV7-2 and TRBJ2-3, with D perhaps matching TRBD2 (5 bases). There are 15 residues in the CDR3. Germline assignment: CDR1 SGHTA and CDR2 FQGNSA. V shed 1 base and J shed 2 bases, with 10 bases lying between them. DNA for the CDR3: TGTGCCAGCAGCTTAGGTGGGAGTTACACAGATACGCAGTATTTT. This codes for CASSLGGSYTDTQYF.

The CDR3 region has the DNA TGTGCCAGCAGTTTTACCGGACAGGGCTTATCACCCCTCCACTTT. Its translation: CASSFTGQGLSPLHF. V is TRBV27 and J is TRBJ1-6; 8 bases are a match to TRBD1. The CDR3 is made up of 15 amino acids. The V and J ends lost 3 bases and 10 bases, in that order; junction bases with no gene match: 8. From germline, CDR1 is MNHEY and CDR2 SMNVEV (reference sequence).

This clonotype has more than one count but fewer than ten. The chain is built from TRBV29-1 and TRBJ2-3; 7 bases agree with TRBD1. Germline CDR1 and CDR2: SQVTM and ANQGSEA. The length of the CDR3 is 13 residues. With V trimmed by 7 bases and J by 2 bases, 6 bases remained unmatched. The CDR3 sequence: CSALGQTTDTQYF. CDR3 sequence (DNA): TGCAGCGCCCTGGGACAGACCACAGATACGCAGTATTTT.

This chain links TRBV4-3 with TRBJ2-5; D not certain. The CDR3 runs 14 residues. Germline V gene data show CDR1 as LGHNA and CDR2 as YSLEER. V shed 4 bases and J shed 5 bases, with 14 bases lying between them. CDR3 residues: CASSPPPLGETQYF. In DNA form, the CDR3 reads TGCGCCAGCAGCCCCCCCCCCTTAGGCGAGACCCAGTACTTC.

The rearrangement joins TRBV5-4 to TRBJ2-1; possible D gene TRBD2, 6 bases. Germline CDR1 and CDR2: SGHNT and YYREEE (reference sequence). CDR3 size: 16 residues. Trimming stripped 0 bases from V and 3 bases from J, with 13 bases between. The CDR3 region is CASSLGSGNNYNEQFF. The CDR3 nucleotides read TGTGCCAGCAGCTTGGGTAGCGGCAATAACTACAATGAGCAGTTCTTC.

In this sample, this clonotype turned up many times. V and J are TRBV20-1 and TRBJ1-5; 7 nucleotides agree with TRBD1. This CDR3 has 14 residues. Unmatched junction bases numbered 10, after V lost 7 bases and J lost 4 bases. Germline values: CDR1 DFQATT, CDR2 SNEGSKA (reference sequence). The CDR3 DNA sequence: TGCAGTGTTCAATCCGGGACAGCGAATCAGCCCCAGCATTTT. The encoded protein is CSVQSGTANQPQHF.

The chain carries TRBV4-2 and TRBJ2-1; 7 bases align to TRBD1. V was clipped by 3 bases and J by 3 bases; unmatched bases: 8. This CDR3 comprises 16 residues. Germline V gene lookup returns CDR1 LGHNA and CDR2 YNFKEQ. This chain's CDR3 is CASSHLDREHYNEQFF. CDR3 nucleotides: TGTGCCAGCAGCCACCTCGACAGGGAGCACTACAATGAGCAGTTCTTC.

The chain combines TRBV20-1 with TRBJ2-7, with D perhaps TRBD1 (6 bases). This CDR3 region has 14 residues. The V gene lost 5 bases and the J gene lost 1 base, with 15 bases spanning the gap. Germline-derived CDR1 and CDR2 are DFQATT and SNEGSKA (reference sequence). In DNA, the CDR3 is TGCAGTGCTGATCCGGGACACCTATCCTACGAGCAGTACTTC. Translation gives CSADPGHLSYEQYF.

This clonotype was recorded at least ten times. The rearrangement links TRBV29-1 to TRBJ2-7; TRBD1 might be the D (6 bases). Germline loops: CDR1 SQVTM, CDR2 ANQGSEA. The germline V and J ends were trimmed by 7 bases and 3 bases, with 16 bases remaining between them. This CDR3 contains 13 residues. The CDR3 here is CSGGGHARYEQYF. The CDR3 DNA is TGCAGCGGTGGGGGACACGCCCGCTACGAGCAGTACTTC.

This clonotype has at least ten counts. The rearrangement links TRBV20-1 to TRBJ1-2; D gene uncertain. Germline loops: CDR1 DFQATT, CDR2 SNEGSKA (reference sequence). V lost 1 base to trimming and J lost 8 bases, with 8 bases between them. The CDR3 loop spans 11 amino acids. The CDR3 protein is CSARVGLGYTF. In DNA, the CDR3 is TGCAGTGCTAGAGTGGGTTTAGGCTACACCTTC.

In its sample, this clonotype was seen many times. The V and J genes are TRBV7-2 and TRBJ2-7; the D gene is possibly TRBD1 (5 bases). Trimming shortened V by 5 bases and J by 2 bases, and 16 bases separated the two germline ends. The CDR3 extends over 15 amino acids. The germline CDR1 and CDR2 sequences are SGHTA and FQGNSA. The CDR3 DNA follows: TGTGCCAGCAGCCCCACAGGCGACGGTACCTACGAGCAGTACTTC. This encodes CASSPTGDGTYEQYF.

The chain carries TRBV2 and TRBJ2-7, with 11 bases lining up with TRBD1. The length of the CDR3 is 15 residues. Germline values: CDR1 SNHLY, CDR2 FYNNEI. J lost 3 bases, V lost 6 bases, and 7 bases had no gene match. The CDR3 nucleotides are TGTGCCAGCAGGGACAGGGGGCACGGGGGCTACGAGCAGTACTTC. Translated, it gives CASRDRGHGGYEQYF.